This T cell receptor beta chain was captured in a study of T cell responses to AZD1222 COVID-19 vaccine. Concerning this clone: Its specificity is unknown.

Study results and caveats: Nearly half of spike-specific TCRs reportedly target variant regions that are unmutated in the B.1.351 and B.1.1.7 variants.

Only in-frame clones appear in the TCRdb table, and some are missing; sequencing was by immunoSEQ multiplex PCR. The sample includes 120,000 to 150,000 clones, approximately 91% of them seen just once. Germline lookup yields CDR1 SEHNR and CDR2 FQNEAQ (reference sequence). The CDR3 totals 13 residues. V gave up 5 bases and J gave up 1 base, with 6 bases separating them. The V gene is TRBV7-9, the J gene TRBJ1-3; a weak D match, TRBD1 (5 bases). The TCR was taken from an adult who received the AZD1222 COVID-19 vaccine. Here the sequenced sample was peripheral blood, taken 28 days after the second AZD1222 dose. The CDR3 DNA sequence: TGTGCCAGCAGCCCAGGGTCTGGAAACACCATATATTTT. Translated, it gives CASSPGSGNTIYF.